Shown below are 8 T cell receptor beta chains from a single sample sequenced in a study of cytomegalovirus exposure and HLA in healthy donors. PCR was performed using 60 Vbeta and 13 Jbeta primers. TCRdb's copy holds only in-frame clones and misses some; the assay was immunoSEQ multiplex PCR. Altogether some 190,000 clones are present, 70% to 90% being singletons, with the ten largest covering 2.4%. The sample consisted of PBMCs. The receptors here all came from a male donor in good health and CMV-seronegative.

CDR3 DNA: TGCGCCAGCAGCCAAGAAAACGGTTACGAGCAGTACTTC. It encodes CASSQENGYEQYF. The gene calls are TRBV4-3 and TRBJ2-5; D unresolved. The J call may be wrong; the DNA end is better matched by TRBJ2-7. Germline V gives CDR1 LGHNA, CDR2 YSLEER. CDR3 size: 13 residues.

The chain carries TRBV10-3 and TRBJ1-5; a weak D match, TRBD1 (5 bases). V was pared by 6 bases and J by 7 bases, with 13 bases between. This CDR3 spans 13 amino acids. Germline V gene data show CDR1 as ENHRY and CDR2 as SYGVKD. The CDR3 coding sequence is TGTGCCATCAGCCAGGGTCCCCCCCAGCCCCAGCATTTT. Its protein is CAISQGPPQPQHF.

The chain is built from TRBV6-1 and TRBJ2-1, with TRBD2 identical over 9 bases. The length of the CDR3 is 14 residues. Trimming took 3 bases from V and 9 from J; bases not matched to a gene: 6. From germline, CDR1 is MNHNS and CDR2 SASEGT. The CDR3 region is CASSELAGAGEQFF. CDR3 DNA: TGTGCCAGCAGTGAGTTAGCGGGAGCTGGTGAGCAGTTCTTC.

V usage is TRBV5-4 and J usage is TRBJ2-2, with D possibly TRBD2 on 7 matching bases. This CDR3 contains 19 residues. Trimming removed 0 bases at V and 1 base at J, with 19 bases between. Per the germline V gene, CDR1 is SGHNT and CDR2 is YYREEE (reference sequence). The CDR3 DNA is TGTGCCAGCAGCTTGGCGGGGGCCGGGGGAGGGAGGAACACCGGGGAGCTGTTTTTT. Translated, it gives CASSLAGAGGGRNTGELFF.

CDR3: CASSPAGVSTDTQYF. CDR3 DNA: TGTGCCAGCTCACCAGCGGGGGTTAGCACAGATACGCAGTATTTT. J is TRBJ2-3 and V is TRBV18; TRBD2 matches 7 bases. The CDR3 has 15 residues. After removal of 2 bases from V and 0 bases from J, the junction contained 2 bases not matched to a gene. CDR1 and CDR2 (germline): KGHSH, LQKENI.

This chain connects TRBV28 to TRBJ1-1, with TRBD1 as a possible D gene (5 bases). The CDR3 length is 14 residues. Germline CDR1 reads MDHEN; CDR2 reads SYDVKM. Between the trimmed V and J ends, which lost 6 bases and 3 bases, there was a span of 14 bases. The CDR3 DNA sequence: TGTGCCAGCAGACCCCCGGGACTCTACACTGAAGCTTTCTTT. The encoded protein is CASRPPGLYTEAFF.

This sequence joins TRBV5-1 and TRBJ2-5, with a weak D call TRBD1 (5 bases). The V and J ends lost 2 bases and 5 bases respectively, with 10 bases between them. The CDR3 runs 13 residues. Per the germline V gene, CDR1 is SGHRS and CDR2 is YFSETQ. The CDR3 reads CASSLQELETQYF. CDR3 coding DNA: TGCGCCAGCAGCTTACAGGAGTTGGAGACCCAGTACTTC.

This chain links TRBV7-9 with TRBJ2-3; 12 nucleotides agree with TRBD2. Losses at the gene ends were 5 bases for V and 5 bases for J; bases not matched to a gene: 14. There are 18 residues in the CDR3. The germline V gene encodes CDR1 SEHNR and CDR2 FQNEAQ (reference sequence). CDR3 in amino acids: CASSPFVLAGGKRDTQYF. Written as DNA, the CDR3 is TGTGCCAGCAGCCCATTTGTCCTAGCGGGAGGGAAGCGAGATACGCAGTATTTT.